This record concerns one T cell receptor (beta chain) sequence. These data come from a study of blood T cell repertoires in COVID-19. Whole-study context: COVID-19 samples collected from the United States, Italy and Spain covered acute and convalescent phases.

The V gene's germline CDR1 is MNHEY and CDR2 SVGAGI. The CDR3 sequence is 14 residues long. Trimming took off 4 bases at V and 3 bases at J, with 12 bases between the two ends. Authors' analysis steps: Estimated nucleated cell counts came from reference gene primer amplification. TCRdb's table, derived via immunoSEQ multiplex PCR, lists solely in-frame clones and lacks some. The V and J calls and clone size are taken from that table; D and trimming were inferred from the DNA. The data show 65,000 to 95,000 clones, 84% seen once. The sequencing sample was made of peripheral blood. The chain links TRBV6-5 to TRBJ1-2, with D possibly TRBD1 on 6 matching bases. This clonotype was obtained from a woman aged 50 to 60 with acute or convalescent COVID-19. The CDR3 bases are TGTGCCAGCAGTTCCTCGGGGGGGCACTATGGCTACACCTTC. Its translation: CASSSSGGHYGYTF.